The 21 T cell receptor beta chains given below trace back to one sample, sequenced in a study of cytomegalovirus exposure and HLA in healthy donors. The study ran its PCR with 60 Vbeta and 13 Jbeta primers. TCRdb keeps only in-frame clones here, not all; method: immunoSEQ multiplex PCR. The profile shows 100,000 to 150,000 clones, over 70% of them singletons. The sequenced material came from PBMCs. Every receptor here comes from a middle-aged woman in good health and CMV-seronegative.

J is TRBJ2-6 and V is TRBV5-6; 9 positions match TRBD1. V was pared by 4 bases and J by 3 bases, with 14 bases of the junction left unmatched. CDR1 SGHDT and CDR2 YYEEEE come from the germline V gene. This CDR3 region has 19 residues. CDR3 DNA sequence: TGTGCCAGCAGCGAGACAGGGGGACAGGGTATTTTTGGGGCCAACGTCCTGACTTTC. Translating gives CASSETGGQGIFGANVLTF.

A single count supports this clone. V gene TRBV30 combines with J gene TRBJ2-3; 10 positions agree with TRBD2. Germline V gene sequence: CDR1 GTSNPN, CDR2 SVGIG (reference sequence). The CDR3 consists of 14 residues. The V and J ends lost 4 bases and 3 bases, in that order; junction bases with no gene match: 4. CDR3 sequence reads: CAWNQGLATDTQYF. The DNA for the CDR3 is TGTGCCTGGAACCAGGGACTAGCGACAGATACGCAGTATTTT.

The chain employs TRBV6-7 and TRBJ2-2, with a possible D match to TRBD1 (5 bases). TRBV6-7 is classed as an ORF, of uncertain function. This CDR3 comprises 19 residues. Trimming took off 6 bases at V and 0 bases at J, with 23 bases between the two ends. The CDR3 nucleotides read TGTGCCAGCAGCCGATTCGGAACCTTGACAGATACGAACACCGGGGAGCTGTTTTTT. This translates into CASSRFGTLTDTNTGELFF.

This chain connects TRBV19 to TRBJ1-1; the match to TRBD1 covers 8 bases. V lost 3 bases to trimming and J lost 4 bases; unmatched junction nucleotides: 4. This CDR3 comprises 14 residues. The V gene's germline CDR1 is LNHDA and CDR2 SQIVND (reference sequence). The CDR3 loop is CASSMRQGFTEAFF. CDR3 nucleotides: TGTGCCAGTAGTATGAGACAGGGGTTCACTGAAGCTTTCTTT. The full variable domain, with the rest looked up from reference TRBV19 and TRBJ1-1, is DGGITQSPKYLFRKEGQNVTLSCEQNLNHDAMYWYRQDPGQGLRLIYYSQIVNDFQKGDIAEGYSVSREKKESFPLTVTSAQKNPTAFYLCASSMRQGFTEAFFGQGTRLTVV.

The CDR3 spells CASSFGGFEKLFF. DNA for the CDR3: TGCGCCAGCAGCTTTGGGGGGTTTGAAAAACTGTTTTTT. The chain is built from TRBV5-1 and TRBJ1-4, with TRBD1 as a possible D gene (5 bases). CDR1 SGHRS and CDR2 YFSETQ come from the germline V gene. The V gene lost 2 bases and the J gene lost 7 bases, with 9 bases spanning the gap. The CDR3 runs 13 residues.

Only one count was recorded for this clone. The J gene is TRBJ1-1, the V gene TRBV10-3; D possibly corresponds to TRBD1 (6 bases). The CDR3 is made up of 16 amino acids. CDR1 ENHRY and CDR2 SYGVKD come from the germline V gene. V was pared by 3 bases and J by 1 base, with 15 bases between. Here the CDR3 reads CAISENQVQGNTEAFF. CDR3 nucleotides: TGTGCCATCAGTGAAAATCAGGTACAGGGGAACACTGAAGCTTTCTTT.

A single count supports this clone. The genes are TRBV5-6 and TRBJ1-6; D uncertain. In germline, CDR1 is SGHDT, CDR2 YYEEEE. The V end was cut by 4 bases, the J end by 0 bases, with 8 bases between. The CDR3 has 15 residues. The CDR3 nucleotides are TGTGCCAGCAGCCCCGGGTTCTCCTATAATTCACCCCTCCACTTT. Translated: CASSPGFSYNSPLHF.

The rearrangement joins TRBV27 to TRBJ2-1; TRBD1 aligns across 10 bases. The germline gives CDR1 MNHEY, CDR2 SMNVEV (reference sequence). The CDR3 length is 14 residues. J gave up 3 bases and V 5 bases, and 1 base lay outside the gene matches. This CDR3 reads CASSRTGGYNEQFF. DNA of the CDR3: TGTGCCAGCAGTCGGACAGGGGGCTACAATGAGCAGTTCTTC.

The chain has TRBV19 and TRBJ2-6, with D possibly being TRBD1 (5 bases). Trimming pared 3 bases from V and 11 bases from J, leaving 14 bases between. In germline, CDR1 is LNHDA, CDR2 SQIVND (reference sequence). This CDR3 region has 14 residues. CDR3 sequence (DNA): TGTGCCAGTAGTATTTCGGACAACGGTCACGTCCTGACTTTC. Translated: CASSISDNGHVLTF.

The chain employs TRBV29-1 and TRBJ2-3; 7 positions agree with TRBD2. Germline CDR1 is SQVTM and CDR2 is ANQGSEA. The CDR3 covers 13 residues. V shed 5 bases and J 3 bases; nucleotides not matched to a gene: 5. The CDR3 nucleotides read TGCAGCGTTACTAGCGATTTAACAGATACGCAGTATTTT. Translation: CSVTSDLTDTQYF.

The chain employs TRBV27 and TRBJ1-1, with D perhaps matching TRBD1 (5 bases). Germline-derived CDR1 and CDR2 are MNHEY and SMNVEV (reference sequence). The CDR3 extends over 14 amino acids. V lost 2 bases and J lost 4, with 11 bases in between. CDR3 residues: CASSLGGAATEAFF. The CDR3 DNA reads as TGTGCCAGCAGTTTAGGAGGGGCGGCCACTGAAGCTTTCTTT.

The rearrangement links TRBV21-1 to TRBJ1-6. TRBV21-1 is shown as a pseudogene. The CDR3 contains 16 residues. The chain's CDR3 is CASSKRVPSGDSPLHF. CDR3 sequence (DNA): TGTGCCAGCAGCAAAAGGGTCCCCAGCGGCGATTCACCCCTCCACTTT.

The CDR3 spells CASSSGLALTDTQYF. The CDR3 nucleotides are TGTGCCAGCAGCTCCGGACTAGCACTCACAGATACGCAGTATTTT. The chain carries TRBV5-8 and TRBJ2-3; TRBD2 matches at 8 bases. J gave up 2 bases and V 3 bases, and 5 bases lay outside the gene matches. The germline CDR1 and CDR2 sequences are SGHTS and YDEGEE. The CDR3 loop spans 15 amino acids.

The chain employs TRBV6-5 and TRBJ1-5, with a possible D match to TRBD1 (5 bases). The CDR3 has 15 residues. CDR1 and CDR2 (germline): MNHEY, SVGAGI. The V and J ends lost 7 bases and 6 bases respectively, with 19 bases between them. CDR3 region: CASKLPAGDGQPQHF. CDR3 DNA: TGTGCCAGCAAACTCCCCGCGGGGGATGGTCAGCCCCAGCATTTT.

This clone was counted between two and nine times. This chain joins TRBV27 and TRBJ2-3, with 8 bases matching TRBD2. The CDR3 loop spans 14 amino acids. After removal of 4 bases from V and 7 bases from J, the junction contained 7 bases not matched to a gene. The germline V gene has CDR1 MNHEY and CDR2 SMNVEV (reference sequence). The CDR3 bases are TGTGCCAGCAGTTCGAGCGGGGGCCCTTATACGCAGTATTTT. This translates into CASSSSGGPYTQYF.

V and J are TRBV4-2 and TRBJ2-1; 8 nucleotides align to TRBD1. CDR3 length equals 13 residues. Germline CDR1 LGHNA, CDR2 YNFKEQ. V was clipped by 4 bases and J by 7 bases; unmatched bases: 3. The CDR3 DNA is TGTGCCAGCAGCCTGGGACAGGTTAATGAGCAGTTCTTC. Translating it yields CASSLGQVNEQFF.

The J gene is TRBJ1-3, the V gene TRBV19, with D maybe TRBD1 (5 bases). V was trimmed by 6 bases and J by 2 bases, leaving 14 bases between them. The CDR3 is 15 amino acids. From germline, CDR1 is LNHDA and CDR2 SQIVND (reference sequence). The CDR3 sequence: CASRSFAGTGNTIYF. The CDR3 nucleotides read TGTGCCAGTAGGTCTTTCGCAGGGACTGGAAACACCATATATTTT.

The chain joins TRBV27 to TRBJ1-2; a weak D match, TRBD1 (5 bases). CDR3 length: 17 amino acids. Germline loops: CDR1 MNHEY, CDR2 SMNVEV (reference sequence). V was clipped by 5 bases and J by 8 bases, with 27 bases between them. The DNA of the CDR3 is TGTGCCAGCAGTCCCTGGGGAGGGGCCTACGGAGTCCAGGGCTACACCTTC. This gives the protein CASSPWGGAYGVQGYTF.

This clone turned up a few times. This sequence joins TRBV30 and TRBJ2-7, with D perhaps matching TRBD2 (6 bases). This CDR3 is 12 amino acids long. Trimming left V 2 bases short and J 7 bases short, with 12 bases between. CDR1 GTSNPN and CDR2 SVGIG come from the germline V gene (reference sequence). CDR3 sequence (DNA): TGTGCCTGGAGTATAGCGGACCTGGAGCAGTACTTC. As protein: CAWSIADLEQYF.

This clone appeared a few times. The chain combines TRBV28 with TRBJ1-2, with D uncertain. From germline, CDR1 is MDHEN and CDR2 SYDVKM. This CDR3 has 15 residues. Between the trimmed V and J ends, which lost 5 bases and 0 bases, there was a span of 13 bases. In nucleotides, the CDR3 is TGTGCCAGCAGTATTCCCACACGCTCTAACTATGGCTACACCTTC. Protein: CASSIPTRSNYGYTF.

The chain carries TRBV20-1 and TRBJ2-5, with unresolved D. CDR1 and CDR2 (germline): DFQATT, SNEGSKA (reference sequence). The ends were cut back, 4 bases at V and 5 bases at J, with 5 bases in the middle. This CDR3 contains 10 residues. The CDR3 sequence: CSATLETQYF. DNA for the CDR3: TGCAGTGCTACTTTGGAGACCCAGTACTTC.